This record looks at one T cell receptor beta chain sequence and its context. Its antigen is currently unknown. These data originate in a study of cytotoxic CD8 clonotypes in ibrutinib-treated CLL. Sequencing was performed with immunoSEQ multiplex PCR; in TCRdb, only in-frame clones are kept and a portion is missing. The sample consists of roughly 150,000 clones, about 70% of them appearing once. The study, taken as a whole, reports: Exceeding age-matched healthy donors, baseline clonality also tracked the counts of circulating CD8+ T cells.

The receptor was derived from a human donor with chronic lymphocytic leukemia. The specimen was PBMCs, collected after 24 months of ibrutinib treatment.

CDR3 DNA: TGTGCCAGCAGTCCCCCCGGCGATGTCTACAATGAGCAGTTCTTC. Amino acid sequence: CASSPPGDVYNEQFF. The chain recombines TRBV28 with TRBJ2-1; D is ambiguous. The V end lost 5 bases, the J end lost 3 bases, and 14 bases lay between the germline ends. Germline V gene data show CDR1 as MDHEN and CDR2 as SYDVKM. This CDR3 is 15 amino acids long.